This record looks at one TCR beta chain sequence and its context. Its antigen is not identified. CDR1 is MDHEN and CDR2 is SYDVKM in the germline V gene. The CDR3 covers 14 residues. V lost 5 bases to trimming and J lost 6 bases; unmatched junction nucleotides: 6. These data belong to a study of shared clonotypes between healthy human individuals. For the study at large: Donors consisted of two women and three men between 18 and 49. Findings and limits, study-wide: Sequencing depth was expected to influence donor clonotype sharing. Roughly 5% of naive CD4 clonotypes were shared across a few donors.

Clones were read by immunoSEQ multiplex PCR, and TCRdb kept only the in-frame ones, dropping some. The table includes about 2.4 million clones, more than 85% detected once. Within Nashville, Tennessee resided all donors, each a Caucasian adult. The clonotype comes from a young man in good health. Some clones in this sample may be carry-over from other donors' samples. The rearrangement uses TRBV28 and TRBJ2-1; 8 bases are shared with TRBD2. The sequenced sample consisted of naive CD4+ T cells from PBMCs. Subset here: CD45RA+ positively selected. The DNA for the CDR3 is TGTGCCAGCAGTCCCCGGACTAGCAGCAATGAGCAGTTCTTC. It encodes CASSPRTSSNEQFF. The complete variable domain, with remaining parts taken from reference TRBV28 and TRBJ2-1, reads DVKVTQSSRYLVKRTGEKVFLECVQDMDHENMFWYRQDPGLGLRLIYFSYDVKMKEKGDIPEGYSVSREKKERFSLILESASTNQTSMYLCASSPRTSSNEQFFGPGTRLTVL.